One and the same sample provided the 25 T cell receptor beta chains below, sequenced in a study of T cells in Graves' hyperthyroidism and ophthalmopathy. Researchers took RNA transcripts and amplified the TCR beta CDR3 regions from them. The TCR CDR3 was amplified in a first-round RT-PCR using the HTBI primer set. TCRdb ran MiXCR on the multiplex PCR reads and lists one entry per CDR3 protein. The sample lists around 350,000 distinct CDR3 sequences, approximately 15% occurring once. The sample comprised blood. These receptor sequences come from a woman younger than 30 with Graves' hyperthyroidism that later progressed to Graves' ophthalmopathy.

This clonotype appeared once. This chain links TRBV30 with TRBJ1-3; 9 positions agree with TRBD1. The V and J ends lost 4 bases and 4 bases, in that order; junction bases with no gene match: 5. Per germline, CDR1 GTSNPN and CDR2 SVGIG (reference sequence). The CDR3 is 14 residues long. CDR3 nucleotides: TGTGCCTGGATGAAGGGGACAGGGGGAAACACCATATATTTT. This sequence encodes CAWMKGTGGNTIYF.

The chain has TRBV12-3 or TRBV12-4 and TRBJ2-5; TRBD2 agrees at 8 bases. V lost 2 bases and J lost 9; bases outside the gene matches: 14. The CDR3 has 16 residues. The CDR3 nucleotides are TGTGCCAGCAGTTTACCGGCGGGAGGCTCGAGGTGGGCCCAGTACTTC. This encodes CASSLPAGGSRWAQYF.

This clonotype turned up a few times. This chain links TRBV24-1 with TRBJ2-3, with D possibly TRBD2 on 7 matching bases. The CDR3 loop spans 17 amino acids. The V gene lost 4 bases and the J gene lost 0 bases, with 16 bases spanning the gap. Per the germline V gene, CDR1 is KGHDR and CDR2 is SFDVKD. CDR3 DNA sequence: TGTGCCACCAGTGAAGGGGGGGGGCGGCCTAGCACAGATACGCAGTATTTT. Translated, it gives CATSEGGGRPSTDTQYF.

This clonotype was seen at least ten times. The chain recombines TRBV3-1 with TRBJ1-3, with D unresolved. The CDR3 runs 12 residues. From germline, CDR1 is LGHDT and CDR2 YNNKEL (reference sequence). With 8 bases removed from V and 0 bases from J, the gap between germline ends came to 5 bases. The CDR3 nucleotides read TGTGCCAGCGACGGCTCTGGAAACACCATATATTTT. Protein product: CASDGSGNTIYF.

The chain employs TRBV4-1 and TRBJ1-1; D call uncertain. V shed 1 base and J shed 4 bases, with 13 bases lying between them. Germline V CDR1 and CDR2: MGHRA, YSYEKL. The CDR3 loop spans 15 amino acids. The CDR3 region is CASSQVWQAATEAFF. CDR3 bases: TGCGCCAGCAGCCAAGTGTGGCAGGCGGCCACTGAAGCTTTCTTT.

The chain employs TRBV18 and TRBJ2-7; 13 nucleotides agree with TRBD2. Germline values: CDR1 KGHSH, CDR2 LQKENI. Unmatched junction bases numbered 8, after V lost 1 base and J lost 2 bases. The CDR3 has 18 residues. The CDR3 here is CASSPQTSGRAVAYEQYF. For the CDR3, the DNA is TGTGCCAGCTCACCACAAACTAGCGGGAGGGCCGTCGCCTACGAGCAGTACTTC.

This clonotype was seen at least ten times. V is TRBV29-1 and J is TRBJ2-7; 9 positions agree with TRBD2. CDR1 is SQVTM, CDR2 ANQGSEA, per germline. After removal of 0 bases from V and 2 bases from J, the junction contained 5 bases not matched to a gene. The CDR3 consists of 15 residues. CDR3 sequence reads: CSVEEGSSGTYEQYF. The DNA for the CDR3 is TGCAGCGTTGAAGAAGGCTCTAGCGGGACCTACGAGCAGTACTTC.

The table lists this clonotype with a few counts. CDR3 sequence (DNA): TGTGCCAGCAGTTACGAGGACAGGGTTTTTGGAAACATTCAGTACTTC. Translated: CASSYEDRVFGNIQYF. The chain joins TRBV6-6 to TRBJ2-4; 8 bases map to TRBD1. Per germline, CDR1 MNHNY and CDR2 SVGAGI (reference sequence). The J segment lost 6 bases and the V segment lost 2 bases, leaving 9 bases of the junction unmatched. This CDR3 spans 16 amino acids.

This clonotype was counted ten times or more. V usage is TRBV5-5 and J usage is TRBJ1-1, with D unclear. Trimming took off 0 bases at V and 0 bases at J, with 18 bases between the two ends. Germline loops: CDR1 SGHKS, CDR2 YYEKEE (reference sequence). The CDR3 is 18 residues long. CDR3 in DNA: TGTGCCAGCAGCTTGGTAGACCGGGCATTGAATGTGAACACTGAAGCTTTCTTT. This gives the protein CASSLVDRALNVNTEAFF.

This clonotype was seen many times. This CDR3 is CSAGTSGADTQYF. CDR3 nucleotides: TGCAGTGCCGGGACTAGCGGGGCAGATACGCAGTATTTT. The chain uses TRBV20-1 and TRBJ2-3; 13 positions agree with TRBD2. CDR3 length: 13 residues. Unmatched junction bases numbered 1, after V lost 6 bases and J lost 4 bases. Germline V CDR1 and CDR2: DFQATT, SNEGSKA (reference sequence).

This clonotype was found many times. This chain connects TRBV28 to TRBJ1-2; 7 bases align to TRBD1. J lost 8 bases, V lost 8 bases, and 14 bases had no gene match. CDR3 length equals 14 residues. Germline loops: CDR1 MDHEN, CDR2 SYDVKM. The CDR3: CASLKTGRVQGYTF. The CDR3 DNA sequence: TGTGCCAGCCTTAAGACAGGGAGGGTACAAGGCTACACCTTC.

This clonotype was counted many times. This chain joins TRBV2 and TRBJ1-3; D may be TRBD1 (6 bases). CDR1 is SNHLY, CDR2 FYNNEI, per germline. V lost 7 bases and J 1 base, leaving 23 bases between the germline ends. This CDR3 has 18 residues. This chain's CDR3 is CASTIGWGGLKSGNTIYF. CDR3 DNA: TGTGCCAGCACCATCGGATGGGGGGGCTTGAAATCTGGAAACACCATATATTTT. Based on the CDR3 plus reference TRBV2 and TRBJ1-3, the full variable domain is EPEVTQTPSHQVTQMGQEVILRCVPISNHLYFYWYRQILGQKVEFLVSFYNNEISEKSEIFDDQFSVERPDGSNFTLKIRSTKLEDSAMYFCASTIGWGGLKSGNTIYFGEGSWLTVV.

The rearrangement uses TRBV10-3 and TRBJ2-1, with D unresolved. V lost 5 bases, J lost 10 bases, and 9 bases lay in between. The CDR3 is made up of 11 amino acids. Looked up from germline, CDR1 is ENHRY and CDR2 is SYGVKD. CDR3 residues: CAISHTHEQFF. The CDR3 bases are TGTGCCATCAGTCACACCCACGAGCAGTTCTTC.

V and J are TRBV7-2 and TRBJ2-1, with D maybe TRBD2 (6 bases). The germline V gene encodes CDR1 SGHTA and CDR2 FQGNSA. Between the trimmed V and J ends, which lost 6 bases and 10 bases, there was a span of 22 bases. CDR3 length equals 15 residues. CDR3 DNA: TGTGCCAGCAGTCAACGGACGGCCGGGACTCTCGAGCAGTTCTTC. Translating it yields CASSQRTAGTLEQFF.

This chain links TRBV7-6 with TRBJ2-5; weak D call: TRBD2 (5 bases). Germline assignment: CDR1 SGHVS and CDR2 FNYEAQ. The CDR3 is 13 residues long. V lost 7 bases, J lost 2 bases, and 11 bases lay in between. The CDR3 DNA sequence: TGTGCCAGCAAGAATCCGGGGCAAGAGACCCAGTACTTC. Translation gives CASKNPGQETQYF.

This clonotype was seen a few times. CDR3 DNA: TGTGCCAGCAGCGCACAGGATAGCAATCAGCCCCAGCATTTT. Translation gives CASSAQDSNQPQHF. This chain joins TRBV27 and TRBJ1-5; TRBD1 might be the D (5 bases). The CDR3 consists of 14 residues. V lost 6 bases and J lost 0, with 9 bases in between. The germline V gene encodes CDR1 MNHEY and CDR2 SMNVEV (reference sequence).

This clonotype was detected ten times or more. The chain couples TRBV20-1 to TRBJ2-7; 8 bases align to TRBD1. The junction had 5 bases not matched to a gene; V was cut back by 3 bases and J by 7 bases. Germline loops: CDR1 DFQATT, CDR2 SNEGSKA (reference sequence). The CDR3 has 12 residues. The CDR3 sequence is CSASQGAGEQYF. The DNA of the CDR3 is TGCAGTGCTAGTCAGGGGGCGGGAGAGCAGTACTTC.

This clonotype has ten or more counts. CDR3 in DNA: TGTGCCAGCAGTGAAGGTAGAGTTATGAACACTGAAGCTTTCTTT. Its translation: CASSEGRVMNTEAFF. The genes are TRBV2 and TRBJ1-1; D ambiguous. The CDR3 has 15 residues. Germline V gene data show CDR1 as SNHLY and CDR2 as FYNNEI. Trimming cost V 1 base and J 0 bases, with 9 bases left between them.

This clonotype showed up just a few times. The chain links TRBV27 to TRBJ2-2, with 8 nucleotides matching TRBD2. From germline, CDR1 is MNHEY and CDR2 SMNVEV (reference sequence). CDR3 length equals 13 residues. With 5 bases clipped from V and 6 bases from J, the junction kept 2 bases outside the gene matches. For the CDR3, the DNA is TGTGCCAGCAGTCCGGGGGGGGCCGGGGAGCTGTTTTTT. It is translated as CASSPGGAGELFF.

This clonotype was seen at least ten times. The chain carries TRBV5-6 and TRBJ1-1; weak D call: TRBD1 (6 bases). The CDR3 runs to 17 residues. The germline V gene has CDR1 SGHDT and CDR2 YYEEEE. The V and J ends lost 4 bases and 1 base respectively, with 20 bases between them. CDR3 in DNA: TGTGCCAGCAGCCCGTTGACAGGCCTGTTGGCGAACACTGAAGCTTTCTTT. It yields the protein CASSPLTGLLANTEAFF.

Note on this clonotype: A read error is possible here, since a much larger clone lies one base away. The chain is built from TRBV28 and TRBJ1-2; possibly TRBD1 for D (6 bases). The germline CDR1 and CDR2 sequences are MDHEN and SYDVKM. There are 13 residues in the CDR3. CDR3 sequence reads: CAGREGGNYGYTF. DNA for the CDR3: TGTGCCGGCAGGGAGGGGGGGAACTATGGCTACACCTTC.

This clonotype has at least ten counts. This chain connects TRBV7-3 to TRBJ1-1, with D uncertain. Deletions cut 3 bases from V and 1 base from J, with 6 bases between. Germline V gene data show CDR1 as SGHTA and CDR2 as FQGTGA. This CDR3 has 13 amino acids. The CDR3: CASSFVPNTEAFF. CDR3 DNA sequence: TGTGCCAGCAGCTTCGTCCCGAACACTGAAGCTTTCTTT. The full variable domain, its missing parts supplied by reference TRBV7-3 and TRBJ1-1, is GAGVSQTPSNKVTEKGKYVELRCDPISGHTALYWYRQSLGQGPEFLIYFQGTGAADDSGLPNDRFFAVRPEGSVSTLKIQRTERGDSAVYLCASSFVPNTEAFFGQGTRLTVV.

This clonotype was counted a few times. The chain couples TRBV29-1 to TRBJ2-7, with D tentatively TRBD1 or TRBD2 (5 bases each). Trimming took off 2 bases at V and 0 bases at J, with 14 bases between the two ends. Germline V gene data show CDR1 as SQVTM and CDR2 as ANQGSEA. CDR3 size: 15 residues. The CDR3: CSVETRDASSYEQYF. The CDR3 nucleotides read TGCAGCGTTGAAACCCGGGACGCAAGCTCCTACGAGCAGTACTTC.

This clonotype has at least ten counts. The chain uses TRBV7-2 and TRBJ1-5; D perhaps matches TRBD1 (6 bases). Germline lookup yields CDR1 SGHTA and CDR2 FQGNSA. The CDR3 extends over 15 amino acids. Trimming cost V 4 bases and J 0 bases, with 10 bases left between them. CDR3 sequence (DNA): TGTGCCAGCAGCTCCCAGGGGTATAGCAATCAGCCCCAGCATTTT. Residues: CASSSQGYSNQPQHF.

The chain joins TRBV7-8 to TRBJ2-1, with D uncertain. The V gene's germline CDR1 is SGHVS and CDR2 FQNEAQ. V dropped 6 bases and J dropped 6 bases, with 9 bases sitting between them. CDR3 size: 12 residues. Here the CDR3 reads CASSRTLNEQFF. DNA for the CDR3: TGTGCCAGCAGTAGGACGCTCAATGAGCAGTTCTTC. Together with reference TRBV7-8 and TRBJ2-1, the CDR3 gives the full variable domain: GAGVSQSPRYKVAKRGQDVALRCDPISGHVSLFWYQQALGQGPEFLTYFQNEAQLDKSGLPSDRFFAERPEGSVSTLKIQRTQQEDSAVYLCASSRTLNEQFFGPGTRLTVL.